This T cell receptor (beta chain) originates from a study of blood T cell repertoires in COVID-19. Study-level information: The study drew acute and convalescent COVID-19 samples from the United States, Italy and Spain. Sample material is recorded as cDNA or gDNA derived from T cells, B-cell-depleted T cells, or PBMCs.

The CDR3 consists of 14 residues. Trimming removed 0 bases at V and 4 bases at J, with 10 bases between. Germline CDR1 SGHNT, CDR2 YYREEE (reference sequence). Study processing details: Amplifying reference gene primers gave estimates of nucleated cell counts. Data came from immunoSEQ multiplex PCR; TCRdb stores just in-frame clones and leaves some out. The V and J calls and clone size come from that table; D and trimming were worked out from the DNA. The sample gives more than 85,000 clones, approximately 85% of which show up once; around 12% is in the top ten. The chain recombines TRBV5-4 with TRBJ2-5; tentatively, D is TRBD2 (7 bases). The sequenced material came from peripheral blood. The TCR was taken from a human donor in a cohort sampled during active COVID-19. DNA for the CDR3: TGTGCCAGCAGCTTGGGAGGGGGGGCAGAGACCCAGTACTTC. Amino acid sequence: CASSLGGGAETQYF. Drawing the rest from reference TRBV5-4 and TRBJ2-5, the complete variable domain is ETGVTQSPTHLIKTRGQQVTLRCSSQSGHNTVSWYQQALGQGPQFIFQYYREEENGRGNFPPRFSGLQFPNYSSELNVNALELDDSALYLCASSLGGGAETQYFGPGTRLLVL.